The text below deals with one T cell receptor beta chain. The antigen is undetermined. The source of the sample is a study of cytomegalovirus exposure and HLA in healthy donors. Findings of the study overall: After further analysis at a later stage, some 15,000 TCR beta sequences were associated with HLA alleles at 0.05 false discovery rate.

The PCR employed 60 Vbeta primers together with 13 Jbeta primers. Repertoires were generated with immunoSEQ multiplex PCR, while TCRdb's copy carries only in-frame clones and drops some. The sample lists roughly 250,000 clones; 84% were seen once. This CDR3 has 14 residues. The V and J ends lost 6 bases and 5 bases respectively, with 13 bases between them. Looked up from germline, CDR1 is LNHDA and CDR2 is SQIVND (reference sequence). The sequence came from a middle-aged woman in good health and CMV-seropositive. The source material was PBMCs. This chain links TRBV19 with TRBJ1-4; D gene ambiguous. CDR3 nucleotide sequence: TGTGCCAGTAGCCGGGGTGGGGTAAATGAAAAACTGTTTTTT. Protein sequence: CASSRGGVNEKLFF.